This note documents a single TCR beta chain sequence. What antigen it recognizes has not been identified. One base away there is no much larger clone; base qualities are not given. Participants in the prospective study were aged roughly 18 to 95 years, lived in 20 to 30 United States geographic areas, and enrolled through a virtual design. Cohort assignment in the prospective study relied on participant-reported clinical history from a screening survey and a study questionnaire. In the prospective study, mobile phlebotomists collected whole blood, serum and a nasopharyngeal or oropharyngeal swab from each participant. Participants in the prospective study had the option to provide additional blood draws and questionnaires over a roughly 2-month period. Before DNA extraction, prospective study blood samples were shipped either frozen or at room temperature. The data derive from a study of blood T cell repertoires in COVID-19 (dated by TCRdb to 2019 to 2021). The study in broad terms: Collaborator samples came from the United States, Italy and Spain and covered acute and convalescent phases of COVID-19. The prospective study material was composed of cDNA or gDNA derived from T cells, B-cell-depleted T cells, or PBMCs. Subjects who had been exposed to COVID-19, were actively infected with it, or had recovered from it provided the deeply sampled blood TCRbeta repertoires that made up the dataset. The repertoires were released in a freely available public database meant as a resource for research on the immune response to SARS-CoV-2. The samples were drawn from the first 160 participants of the ongoing ImmuneRACE study and from 1,254 subjects provided by 6 global collaborators. Sample metadata almost always included a de-identified subject ID, COVID-19 status, age in years and sex. Where available, HLA class I and class II types were obtained from metadata supplied by the sample provider rather than from assay-based typing. What the research found in general, with its limitations: How much clinical and demographic metadata was included differed by source and by participant, and the metadata was provided uncurated.

TCRbeta CDR3 regions were amplified from genomic DNA by means of the immunoSEQ Assay, a bias-controlled multiplex PCR. On the study's bioinformatics: The number of nucleated cells in each sample was estimated by amplification of reference gene primers within the assay. To quantify the absolute abundance of each unique TCRbeta CDR3 rearrangement, sequence reads were collapsed and filtered. Productive Simpson clonality was computed per sample as the square root of Simpson's diversity index over productive rearrangements. The table comes from immuneACCESS by way of TCRdb, which keeps in-frame sequences with V and J called. Part of the clones is missing from these tables; in studies checked, under half for an unresolved V gene and the rest for unknown reasons. From that table come the V and J calls and clone size; the DNA was used to work out D and trimming. In all, the sample holds fewer than 300,000 clones, and 88% of those were seen once. The ten largest clones take up roughly 1.2% of the sample.

From a lookup of the germline V gene, CDR1 and CDR2 are SQVTM and ANQGSEA. Trimming leaves V shorter by 7 bases and J shorter by 5 bases, with the junction holding 8 bases beyond the gene matches. The cysteine opens and the phenylalanine closes a CDR3 of 15 amino acids. Left in the record is the CDR3 DNA by itself, 45 bases read in frame from the first base. This receptor chain uses TRBV29-1 and TRBJ2-1; 13 bases in the junction line up with TRBD2. The sequenced sample was PBMCs or T cells enriched from blood (not recorded which). This clonotype originated in a woman aged 40 to 50 with acute COVID-19. CDR3 protein: CSGTSGRAGDNEQFF. The nucleotides are TGCAGCGGAACTAGCGGGAGGGCCGGTGACAATGAGCAGTTCTTC.